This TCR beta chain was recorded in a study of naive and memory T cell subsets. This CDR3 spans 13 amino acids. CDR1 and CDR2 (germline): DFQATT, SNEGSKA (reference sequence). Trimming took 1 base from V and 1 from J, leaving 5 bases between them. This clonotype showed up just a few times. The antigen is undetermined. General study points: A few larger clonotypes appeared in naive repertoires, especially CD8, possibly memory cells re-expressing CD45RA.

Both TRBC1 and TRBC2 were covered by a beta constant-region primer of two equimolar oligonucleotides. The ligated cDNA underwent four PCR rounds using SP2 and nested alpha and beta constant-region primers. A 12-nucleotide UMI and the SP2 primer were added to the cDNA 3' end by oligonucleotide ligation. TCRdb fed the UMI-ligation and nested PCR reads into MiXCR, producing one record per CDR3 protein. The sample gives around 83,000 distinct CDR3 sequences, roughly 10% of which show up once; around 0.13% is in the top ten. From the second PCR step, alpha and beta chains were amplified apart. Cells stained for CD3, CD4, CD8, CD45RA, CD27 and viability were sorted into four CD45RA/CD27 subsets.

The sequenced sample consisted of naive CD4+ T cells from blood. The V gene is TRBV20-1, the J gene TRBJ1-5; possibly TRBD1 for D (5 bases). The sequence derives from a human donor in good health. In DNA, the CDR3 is TGCAGTGCTAGAGGGGGGAGCAATCAGCCCCAGCATTTT. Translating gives CSARGGSNQPQHF.